This record covers a single TCR beta chain. The CDR3 consists of 14 residues. CDR1 SQVTM and CDR2 ANQGSEA come from the germline V gene. V was trimmed by 6 bases and J by 6 bases, leaving 21 bases between them. The data were taken from a study of human T cells and chemical hapten exposure. Library construction involved attaching unique molecular identifiers to individual cDNA molecules, which allowed quantitative, reproducible TCR counting. TCRdb re-derived calls from the RACE reads in MiXCR, one entry per CDR3 protein. The repertoire includes approximately 110,000 distinct CDR3 sequences, about 10% of them detected once, and roughly 3.5% sits in the top ten. Described time point: patch test 1, 2 weeks after DPC sensitization. Treatment in this sample: therapeutic diphenylcyclopropenone sensitization with weekly scalp DPC.

The clonotype comes from a woman aged 35 to 49 with alopecia areata. Some clones in this sample may be carry-over from other donors' samples. The V and J genes are TRBV29-1 and TRBJ2-7; possible D gene TRBD2, 5 bases. Sample: whole blood, taken in connection with sensitization to the hapten diphenylcyclopropenone (DPC). CDR3 protein: CSVADSTNPREQYF. The CDR3 DNA reads TGCAGCGTAGCGGACTCGACGAATCCCCGCGAGCAGTACTTC.